Shown below are 29 T cell receptor beta chains from a single sample sequenced in a study of a mutant IDH1 vaccine in newly diagnosed glioma. The time point: week 11, during vaccination. Every single dose of the vaccine, 300 ug of mutant IDH1 20-mer peptide, came with topical imiquimod. Repertoires were generated with immunoSEQ multiplex PCR, while TCRdb's copy carries only in-frame clones and drops some. The sample contains about 64,000 clones, roughly 84% of which appear only once. Their antigen targets remain unknown. The specimen comprised PBMCs, sampled from a glioma patient whose treatment included an IDH1 peptide vaccine. These receptors originate from a woman in her forties or fifties with glioma.

The genes are TRBV29-1 and TRBJ2-7; D uncertain. The V end lost 4 bases, the J end lost 0 bases, and 10 bases lay between the germline ends. CDR1 SQVTM and CDR2 ANQGSEA come from the germline V gene. The CDR3 totals 13 residues. In DNA form, the CDR3 reads TGCAGCGTTGGGCGGCGGATCTCCTACGAGCAGTACTTC. It yields the protein CSVGRRISYEQYF.

The chain recombines TRBV14 with TRBJ2-1; the D is unclear. The length of the CDR3 is 10 residues. The ends were cut back, 6 bases at V and 5 bases at J, with 2 bases in the middle. Germline V lookup: CDR1 SGHDN, CDR2 FVKESK. This CDR3 reads CASRHNEQFF. CDR3 in DNA: TGTGCCAGCAGACACAATGAGCAGTTCTTC.

This chain connects TRBV13 to TRBJ1-2; no clear D. The CDR3 has 15 residues. Germline V lookup: CDR1 PRHDT, CDR2 FYEKMQ (reference sequence). V shed 5 bases and J shed 4 bases, with 17 bases lying between them. The chain's CDR3 is CASSPVDRAAYGYTF. The DNA of the CDR3 is TGTGCCAGCAGCCCAGTAGACCGTGCCGCCTATGGCTACACCTTC.

The CDR3 region has the DNA TGTGCCAGCAGCCCGGGGCGAGAGACCCAGTACTTC. Protein product: CASSPGRETQYF. The chain carries TRBV5-5 and TRBJ2-5; possibly TRBD1 or TRBD2 for D (5 bases each). The length of the CDR3 is 12 residues. V lost 4 bases and J 4 bases, leaving 8 bases between the germline ends. From germline, CDR1 is SGHKS and CDR2 YYEKEE (reference sequence).

The chain combines TRBV5-3 with TRBJ2-3, with 9 bases lining up with TRBD2. TRBV5-3 is an ORF, and what it does is uncertain. Trimming removed 3 bases from V and 4 bases from J; junction bases left unmatched: 9. CDR3 length: 16 amino acids. CDR3 DNA sequence: TGTGCCAGAAGCTCGGAGGGTAGCGGGGGCGCAGATACGCAGTATTTT. It encodes CARSSEGSGGADTQYF.

The gene calls are TRBV9 and TRBJ2-5; 13 positions agree with TRBD2. The CDR3 is 17 amino acids. Germline lookup yields CDR1 SGDLS and CDR2 YYNGEE. V lost 4 bases to trimming and J lost 3 bases; unmatched junction nucleotides: 9. CDR3 DNA sequence: TGTGCCAGCAGCCGTAGGCCCACTAGCGGGGGGGAAGAGACCCAGTACTTC. Its translation is CASSRRPTSGGEETQYF.

The chain carries TRBV30 and TRBJ1-4; D is undetermined. V lost 3 bases and J lost 3, with 20 bases in between. The CDR3 has 17 amino acids. CDR1 is GTSNPN, CDR2 SVGIG, per germline (reference sequence). The CDR3 is CAWSPVKGPGANEKLFF. The CDR3 DNA is TGTGCCTGGAGCCCTGTGAAGGGTCCCGGGGCTAATGAAAAACTGTTTTTT.

V gene TRBV5-1 combines with J gene TRBJ1-5; D unclear. The CDR3 contains 12 residues. Germline values: CDR1 SGHRS, CDR2 YFSETQ. V gave up 5 bases and J gave up 5 bases, with 8 bases separating them. The CDR3 spells CASSYSYQPQHF. DNA of the CDR3: TGCGCCAGCAGTTACTCTTATCAGCCCCAGCATTTT.

The chain combines TRBV7-9 with TRBJ1-4; TRBD1 agrees at 7 bases. J gave up 7 bases and V 3 bases, and 8 bases lay outside the gene matches. This CDR3 region has 15 residues. Germline V lookup: CDR1 SEHNR, CDR2 FQNEAQ (reference sequence). This CDR3 reads CASSFYDREGEKLFF. The CDR3 bases are TGTGCCAGCAGCTTCTACGACAGGGAGGGTGAAAAACTGTTTTTT.

This chain joins TRBV30 and TRBJ2-7; D call uncertain. Germline loops: CDR1 GTSNPN, CDR2 SVGIG (reference sequence). Trimming left V 5 bases short and J 4 bases short, with 15 bases between. The CDR3 consists of 13 residues. The DNA of the CDR3 is TGTGCCTGGGCCATCGCTCCTAGATACGAGCAGTACTTC. Protein: CAWAIAPRYEQYF.

V gene TRBV29-1 combines with J gene TRBJ2-7; D could derive from TRBD1 or TRBD2 (5 bases each). This CDR3 region has 14 residues. V was clipped by 3 bases and J by 0 bases, with 12 bases between them. The germline CDR1 and CDR2 sequences are SQVTM and ANQGSEA. In DNA form, the CDR3 reads TGCAGCGTTGAGGGGACCGAGAGCTCCTACGAGCAGTACTTC. Protein sequence: CSVEGTESSYEQYF.

This chain connects TRBV30 to TRBJ2-3; possibly TRBD1 for D (6 bases). CDR3 size: 12 residues. CDR1 is GTSNPN, CDR2 SVGIG, per germline (reference sequence). Trimming shortened V by 4 bases and J by 6 bases, and 11 bases separated the two germline ends. The CDR3 coding sequence is TGTGCCTGGACGAGGGGGACCGATACGCAGTATTTT. It encodes CAWTRGTDTQYF.

This chain joins TRBV11-3 and TRBJ2-7; TRBD1 aligns across 9 bases. Trimming at V came to 7 bases and at J to 4 bases, leaving 5 bases not matched to a gene. Germline loops: CDR1 SGHNT, CDR2 YENEEA. The CDR3 length is 13 residues. Here the CDR3 DNA reads TGTGCCAGCAAACCGGGACAGGGTTACGAGCAGTACTTC. Translated, it gives CASKPGQGYEQYF.

The chain couples TRBV10-2 to TRBJ2-7; the D gene could be TRBD1 or TRBD2 (5 bases each). The CDR3 extends over 14 amino acids. Per germline, CDR1 WSHSY and CDR2 SAAADI. The V end lost 0 bases, the J end lost 6 bases, and 12 bases lay between the germline ends. CDR3 protein: CASSESRARVEQYF. For the CDR3, the DNA is TGCGCCAGCAGTGAGTCGAGGGCCAGGGTCGAGCAGTACTTC.

V gene TRBV7-2 combines with J gene TRBJ2-7; possibly TRBD1 for D (5 bases). Trimming cost V 1 base and J 5 bases, with 15 bases left between them. The CDR3 loop spans 15 amino acids. CDR1 is SGHTA and CDR2 is FQGNSA in the germline V gene. CDR3 amino acids: CASSLGVVRVDEQYF. CDR3 DNA: TGTGCCAGCAGCTTAGGGGTGGTCAGGGTGGACGAGCAGTACTTC.

This chain uses TRBV10-3 with TRBJ2-1; D might be TRBD2 (7 bases). Germline CDR1 reads ENHRY; CDR2 reads SYGVKD. There are 15 residues in the CDR3. V dropped 0 bases and J dropped 6 bases, with 12 bases sitting between them. CDR3 DNA sequence: TGTGCCATCAGTGAGTCGATCGGGGGGCGCAATGAGCAGTTCTTC. It translates to CAISESIGGRNEQFF.

This chain links TRBV5-5 with TRBJ1-4; unclear D gene. The CDR3 has 14 residues. Germline loops: CDR1 SGHKS, CDR2 YYEKEE (reference sequence). V was cut by 4 bases and J by 3 bases, with 10 bases left in between. The CDR3 reads CASSNRAANEKLFF. In DNA, the CDR3 is TGTGCCAGCAGCAACCGGGCCGCTAATGAAAAACTGTTTTTT.

The CDR3 DNA reads as TGTGCCAGTAGTATTGTTCTGTACGCCCAAGCTAACTATGGCTACACCTTC. Translated, it gives CASSIVLYAQANYGYTF. The chain combines TRBV19 with TRBJ1-2; D ambiguous. The germline gives CDR1 LNHDA, CDR2 SQIVND (reference sequence). The CDR3 loop spans 17 amino acids. V dropped 3 bases and J dropped 0 bases, with 17 bases sitting between them.

This clone came up once. The rearrangement joins TRBV5-1 to TRBJ1-2; the D gene is possibly TRBD1 (6 bases). Germline V lookup: CDR1 SGHRS, CDR2 YFSETQ. Trimming left V 4 bases short and J 0 bases short, with 13 bases between. The CDR3 length is 15 residues. Written as DNA, the CDR3 is TGCGCCAGCAGCCGTGACAGGTGGTCTAACTATGGCTACACCTTC. It translates to CASSRDRWSNYGYTF.

This clone was seen a few times. The chain joins TRBV7-7 to TRBJ1-4; D gene uncertain. There are 16 residues in the CDR3. Trimming stripped 5 bases from V and 1 base from J, with 14 bases between. Germline V gives CDR1 SSHAT, CDR2 FNYEAQ (reference sequence). The CDR3 sequence: CASSERVAGTNEKLFF. CDR3 nucleotides: TGTGCCAGCAGCGAAAGGGTGGCAGGAACTAATGAAAAACTGTTTTTT.

This chain connects TRBV20-1 to TRBJ2-7; D ambiguous. Germline CDR1 DFQATT, CDR2 SNEGSKA (reference sequence). Trimming left V 4 bases short and J 6 bases short, with 10 bases between. The CDR3 extends over 11 amino acids. For the CDR3, the DNA is TGCAGTGCTATCGTCAAGGGCGAGCAGTACTTC. Translating gives CSAIVKGEQYF.

This chain uses TRBV2 with TRBJ1-4; 7 positions match TRBD1. The trim removed 8 bases at V and 10 bases at J, leaving 16 bases unmatched. The CDR3 consists of 15 residues. The germline V gene has CDR1 SNHLY and CDR2 FYNNEI. The CDR3, as DNA: TGTGCCAGCGCTGAAGACAGGGAAATAATCGGAAAACTGTTTTTT. It is translated as CASAEDREIIGKLFF.

This clone was observed once. V usage is TRBV19 and J usage is TRBJ1-4, with TRBD1 identical over 7 bases. The length of the CDR3 is 15 residues. After removal of 5 bases from V and 3 bases from J, the junction contained 6 bases not matched to a gene. Looked up from germline, CDR1 is LNHDA and CDR2 is SQIVND (reference sequence). The CDR3: CASSEGGTANEKLFF. The CDR3 DNA follows: TGTGCCAGTAGTGAGGGCGGGACAGCTAATGAAAAACTGTTTTTT.

The chain uses TRBV4-1 and TRBJ1-6, with TRBD1 identical over 9 bases. With V trimmed by 1 base and J by 9 bases, 1 base remained unmatched. The germline V gene encodes CDR1 MGHRA and CDR2 YSYEKL. The CDR3 spans 14 residues. CDR3 DNA: TGCGCCAGCAGCCAAGGGGACAGGGCTTCACCCCTCCACTTT. This encodes CASSQGDRASPLHF.

The chain is built from TRBV27 and TRBJ1-2; D gene unclear. The V gene's germline CDR1 is MNHEY and CDR2 SMNVEV (reference sequence). The CDR3 contains 13 residues. Deletions cut 0 bases from V and 4 bases from J, with 6 bases between. The CDR3 here is CASSLSGSYGYTF. CDR3 in DNA: TGTGCCAGCAGTTTATCGGGGTCCTATGGCTACACCTTC.

The chain uses TRBV7-2 and TRBJ2-7; 10 bases line up with TRBD1. Germline-derived CDR1 and CDR2 are SGHTA and FQGNSA. This CDR3 has 16 residues. Losses at the gene ends were 1 base for V and 3 bases for J; bases not matched to a gene: 6. The CDR3 nucleotides read TGTGCCAGCAGCTTAGAGGCGGGACAGGGGAGCTACGAGCAGTACTTC. It specifies CASSLEAGQGSYEQYF.

The V and J genes are TRBV6-6 and TRBJ1-1; no reliable D call. The V gene's germline CDR1 is MNHNY and CDR2 SVGAGI (reference sequence). Trimming removed 4 bases at V and 6 bases at J, with 6 bases between. This CDR3 has 11 amino acids. In DNA form, the CDR3 reads TGTGCCAGCAGTTTACAATCTGAAGCTTTCTTT. As protein: CASSLQSEAFF.

This sequence joins TRBV5-1 and TRBJ1-4, with a tentative D call TRBD1 (6 bases). V was trimmed by 0 bases and J by 1 base, leaving 13 bases between them. The CDR3 has 17 residues. Germline CDR1 SGHRS, CDR2 YFSETQ. CDR3 loop: CASSLEGGGKTNEKLFF. The CDR3 DNA sequence: TGCGCCAGCAGCTTGGAAGGGGGGGGGAAAACTAATGAAAAACTGTTTTTT.

V is TRBV19 and J is TRBJ2-2; unclear D gene. From germline, CDR1 is LNHDA and CDR2 SQIVND (reference sequence). This CDR3 contains 13 residues. V lost 4 bases and J lost 6, with 9 bases in between. The CDR3 DNA reads as TGTGCCAGTAGTAGTATTGTATCCGGGGAGCTGTTTTTT. This codes for CASSSIVSGELFF.